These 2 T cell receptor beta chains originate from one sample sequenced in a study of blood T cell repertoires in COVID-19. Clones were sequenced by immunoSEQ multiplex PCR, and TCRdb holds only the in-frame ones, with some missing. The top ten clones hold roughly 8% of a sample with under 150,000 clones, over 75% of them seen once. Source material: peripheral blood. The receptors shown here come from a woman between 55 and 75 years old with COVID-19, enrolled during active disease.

Written as DNA, the CDR3 is TGCGCCAGCAGCTTGGGACAGACCTCGGGGCAGTACTTC. Encoded protein: CASSLGQTSGQYF. J is TRBJ2-7 and V is TRBV5-1; tentatively, D is TRBD1 (5 bases). The V end lost 0 bases, the J end lost 9 bases, and 13 bases lay between the germline ends. The CDR3 runs to 13 residues. Germline CDR1 SGHRS, CDR2 YFSETQ.

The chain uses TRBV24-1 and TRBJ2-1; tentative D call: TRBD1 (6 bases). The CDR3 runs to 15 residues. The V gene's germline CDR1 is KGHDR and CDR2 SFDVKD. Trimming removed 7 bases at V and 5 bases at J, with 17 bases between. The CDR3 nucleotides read TGTGCCACCAGGCCAACAGGGAAAGGAGACAATGAGCAGTTCTTC. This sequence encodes CATRPTGKGDNEQFF.